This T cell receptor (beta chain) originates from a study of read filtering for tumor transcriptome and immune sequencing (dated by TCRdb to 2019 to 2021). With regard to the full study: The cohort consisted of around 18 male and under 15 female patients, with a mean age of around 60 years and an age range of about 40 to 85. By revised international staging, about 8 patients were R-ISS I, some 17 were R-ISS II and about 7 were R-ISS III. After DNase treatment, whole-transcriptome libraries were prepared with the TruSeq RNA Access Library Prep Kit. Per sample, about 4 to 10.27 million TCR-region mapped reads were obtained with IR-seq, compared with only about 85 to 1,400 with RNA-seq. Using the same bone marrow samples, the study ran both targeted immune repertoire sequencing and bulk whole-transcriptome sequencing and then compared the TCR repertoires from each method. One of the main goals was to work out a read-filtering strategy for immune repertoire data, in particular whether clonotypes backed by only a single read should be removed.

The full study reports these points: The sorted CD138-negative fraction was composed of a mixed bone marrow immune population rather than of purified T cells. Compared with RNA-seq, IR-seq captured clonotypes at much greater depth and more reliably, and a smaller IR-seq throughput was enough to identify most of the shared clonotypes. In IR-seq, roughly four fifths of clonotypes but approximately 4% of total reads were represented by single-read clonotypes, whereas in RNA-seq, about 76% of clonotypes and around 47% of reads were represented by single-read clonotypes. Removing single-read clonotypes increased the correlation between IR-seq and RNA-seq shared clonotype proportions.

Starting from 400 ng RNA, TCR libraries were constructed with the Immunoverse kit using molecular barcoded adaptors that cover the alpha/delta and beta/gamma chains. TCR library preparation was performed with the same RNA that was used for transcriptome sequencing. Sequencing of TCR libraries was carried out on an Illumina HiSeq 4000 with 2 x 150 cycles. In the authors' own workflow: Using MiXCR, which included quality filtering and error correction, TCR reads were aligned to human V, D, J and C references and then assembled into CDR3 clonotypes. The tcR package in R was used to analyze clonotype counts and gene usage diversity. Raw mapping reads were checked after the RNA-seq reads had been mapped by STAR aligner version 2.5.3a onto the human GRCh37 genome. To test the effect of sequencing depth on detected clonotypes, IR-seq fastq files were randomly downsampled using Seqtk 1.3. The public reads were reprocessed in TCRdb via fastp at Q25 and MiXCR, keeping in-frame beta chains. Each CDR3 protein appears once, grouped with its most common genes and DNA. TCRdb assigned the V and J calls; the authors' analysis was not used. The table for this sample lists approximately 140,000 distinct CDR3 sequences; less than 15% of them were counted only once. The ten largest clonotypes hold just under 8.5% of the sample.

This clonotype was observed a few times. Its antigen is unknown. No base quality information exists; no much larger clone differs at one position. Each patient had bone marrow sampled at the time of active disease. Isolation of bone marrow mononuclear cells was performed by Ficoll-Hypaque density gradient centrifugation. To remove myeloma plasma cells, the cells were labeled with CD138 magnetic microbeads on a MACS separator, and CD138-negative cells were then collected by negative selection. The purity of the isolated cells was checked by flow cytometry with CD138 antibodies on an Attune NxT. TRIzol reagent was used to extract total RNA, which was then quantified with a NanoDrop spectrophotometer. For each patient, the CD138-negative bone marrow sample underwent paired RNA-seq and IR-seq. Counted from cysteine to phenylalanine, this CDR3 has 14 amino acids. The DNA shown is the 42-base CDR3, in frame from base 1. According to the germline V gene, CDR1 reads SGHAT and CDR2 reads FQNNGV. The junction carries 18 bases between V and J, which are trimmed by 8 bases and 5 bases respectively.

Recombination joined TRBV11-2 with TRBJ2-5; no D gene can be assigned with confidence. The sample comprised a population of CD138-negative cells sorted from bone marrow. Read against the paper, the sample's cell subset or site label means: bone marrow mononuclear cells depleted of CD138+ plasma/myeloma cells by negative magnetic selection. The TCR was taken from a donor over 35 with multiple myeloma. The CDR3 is CASAPLGLVETQYF. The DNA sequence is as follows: TGTGCCAGCGCCCCCCTAGGGTTGGTGGAGACCCAGTACTTC. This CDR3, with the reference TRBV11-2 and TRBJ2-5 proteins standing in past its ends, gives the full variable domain EAGVAQSPRYKIIEKRQSVAFWCNPISGHATLYWYQQILGQGPKLLIQFQNNGVVDDSQLPKDRFSAERLKGVDSTLKIQPAKLEDSAVYLCASAPLGLVETQYFGPGTRLLVL.